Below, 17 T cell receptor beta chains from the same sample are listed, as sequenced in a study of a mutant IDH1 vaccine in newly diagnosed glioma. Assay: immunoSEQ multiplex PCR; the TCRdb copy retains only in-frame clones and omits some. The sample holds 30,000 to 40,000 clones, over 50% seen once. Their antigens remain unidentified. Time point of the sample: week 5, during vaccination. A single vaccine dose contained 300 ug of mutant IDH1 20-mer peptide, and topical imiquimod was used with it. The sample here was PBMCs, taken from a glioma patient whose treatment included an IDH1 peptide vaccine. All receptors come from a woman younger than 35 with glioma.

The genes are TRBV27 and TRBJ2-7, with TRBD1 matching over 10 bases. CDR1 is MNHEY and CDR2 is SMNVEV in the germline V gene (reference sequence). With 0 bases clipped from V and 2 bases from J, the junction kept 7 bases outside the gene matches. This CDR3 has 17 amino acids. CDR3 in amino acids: CASSLSSGGQGTYEQYF. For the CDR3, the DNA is TGTGCCAGCAGTTTATCGTCCGGGGGACAGGGGACCTACGAGCAGTACTTC.

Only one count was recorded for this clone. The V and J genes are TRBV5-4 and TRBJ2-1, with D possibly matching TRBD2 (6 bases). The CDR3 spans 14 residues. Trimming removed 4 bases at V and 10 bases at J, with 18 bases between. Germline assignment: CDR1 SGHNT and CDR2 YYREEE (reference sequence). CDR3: CASSSRGGNEEQFF. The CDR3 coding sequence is TGTGCCAGCAGCAGTAGGGGAGGCAATGAAGAGCAGTTCTTC.

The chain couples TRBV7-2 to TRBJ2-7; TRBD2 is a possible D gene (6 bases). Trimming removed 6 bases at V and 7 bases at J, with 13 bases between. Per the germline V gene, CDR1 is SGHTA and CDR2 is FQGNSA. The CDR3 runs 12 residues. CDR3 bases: TGTGCCAGCAGGGGGGACTGGGGGGAGCAGTACTTC. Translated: CASRGDWGEQYF.

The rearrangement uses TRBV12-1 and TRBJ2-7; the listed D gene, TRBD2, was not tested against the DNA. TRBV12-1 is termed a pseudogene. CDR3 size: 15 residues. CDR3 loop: CASSFPASEYYEQYF. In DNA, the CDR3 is TGTGCCAGCAGCTTTCCGGCTAGCGAGTACTACGAGCAGTACTTC.

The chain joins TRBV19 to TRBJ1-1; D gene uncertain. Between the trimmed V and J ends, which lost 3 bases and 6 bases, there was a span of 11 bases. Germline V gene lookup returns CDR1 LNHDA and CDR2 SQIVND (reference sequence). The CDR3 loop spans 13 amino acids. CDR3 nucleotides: TGTGCCAGTAGTATGGGCGGGAGTGCTGAAGCTTTCTTT. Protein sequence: CASSMGGSAEAFF.

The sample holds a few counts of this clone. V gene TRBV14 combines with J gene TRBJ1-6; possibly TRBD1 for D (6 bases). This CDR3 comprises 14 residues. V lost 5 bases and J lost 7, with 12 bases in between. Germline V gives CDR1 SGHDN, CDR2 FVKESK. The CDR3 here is CASSLGHNNSPLHF. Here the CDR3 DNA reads TGTGCCAGCAGCTTGGGACACAACAATTCACCCCTCCACTTT.

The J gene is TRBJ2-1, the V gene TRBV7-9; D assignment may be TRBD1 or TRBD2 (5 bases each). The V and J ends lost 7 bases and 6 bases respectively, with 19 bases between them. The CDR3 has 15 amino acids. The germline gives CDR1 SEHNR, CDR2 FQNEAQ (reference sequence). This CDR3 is CASIPWGTTGNEQFF. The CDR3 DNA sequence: TGTGCCAGCATCCCTTGGGGGACGACGGGCAATGAGCAGTTCTTC. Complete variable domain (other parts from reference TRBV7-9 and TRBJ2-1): DTGVSQNPRHKITKRGQNVTFRCDPISEHNRLYWYRQTLGQGPEFLTYFQNEAQLEKSRLLSDRFSAERPKGSFSTLEIQRTEQGDSAMYLCASIPWGTTGNEQFFGPGTRLTVL.

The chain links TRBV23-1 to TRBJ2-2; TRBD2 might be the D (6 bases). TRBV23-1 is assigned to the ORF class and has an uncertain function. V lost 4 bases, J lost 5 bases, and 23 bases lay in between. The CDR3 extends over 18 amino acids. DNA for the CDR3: TGCGCCAGCAGTCTCCCCCCACTGGCGGGAAGACGGACCGGGGAGCTGTTTTTT. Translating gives CASSLPPLAGRRTGELFF.

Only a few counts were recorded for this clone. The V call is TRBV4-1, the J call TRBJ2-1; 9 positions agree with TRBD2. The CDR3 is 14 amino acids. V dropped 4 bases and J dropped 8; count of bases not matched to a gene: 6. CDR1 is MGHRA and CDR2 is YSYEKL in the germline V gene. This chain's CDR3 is CASSRAGGEDEQFF. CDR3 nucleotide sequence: TGCGCCAGCAGCCGAGCGGGGGGCGAGGATGAGCAGTTCTTC.

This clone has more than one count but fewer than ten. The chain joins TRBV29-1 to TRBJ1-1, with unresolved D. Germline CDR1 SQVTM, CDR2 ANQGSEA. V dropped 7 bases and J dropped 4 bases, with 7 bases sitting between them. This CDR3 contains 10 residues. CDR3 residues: CSALGTEAFF. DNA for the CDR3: TGCAGCGCCTTGGGCACTGAAGCTTTCTTT.

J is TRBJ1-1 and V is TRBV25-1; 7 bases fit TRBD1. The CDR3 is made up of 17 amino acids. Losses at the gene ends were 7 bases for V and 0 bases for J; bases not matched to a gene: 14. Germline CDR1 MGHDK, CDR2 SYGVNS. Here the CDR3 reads CASTGGQVQSLNTEAFF. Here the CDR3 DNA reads TGTGCCAGCACGGGAGGACAGGTCCAGTCGCTGAACACTGAAGCTTTCTTT.

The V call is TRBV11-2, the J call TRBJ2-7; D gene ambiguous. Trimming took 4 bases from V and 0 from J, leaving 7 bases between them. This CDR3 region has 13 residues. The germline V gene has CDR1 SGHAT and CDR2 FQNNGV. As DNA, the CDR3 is TGTGCCAGCAGCTCCGTACTCTCCTACGAGCAGTACTTC. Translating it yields CASSSVLSYEQYF.

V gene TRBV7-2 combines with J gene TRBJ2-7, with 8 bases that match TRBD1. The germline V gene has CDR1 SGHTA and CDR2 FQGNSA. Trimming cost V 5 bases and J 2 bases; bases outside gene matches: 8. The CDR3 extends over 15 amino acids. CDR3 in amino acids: CASSVGQATPYEQYF. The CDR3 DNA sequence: TGTGCCAGCAGCGTGGGACAGGCTACGCCCTACGAGCAGTACTTC.

In nucleotides, the CDR3 is TGTGCCAGCAGTCCACAGGGCCCCAGGGAAGCTTTCTTT. Translated: CASSPQGPREAFF. The chain has TRBV27 and TRBJ1-1; maybe TRBD1 (6 bases). Germline CDR1 MNHEY, CDR2 SMNVEV (reference sequence). V was shortened by 5 bases and J by 8 bases, with 15 bases between the two germline ends. CDR3 length equals 13 residues.

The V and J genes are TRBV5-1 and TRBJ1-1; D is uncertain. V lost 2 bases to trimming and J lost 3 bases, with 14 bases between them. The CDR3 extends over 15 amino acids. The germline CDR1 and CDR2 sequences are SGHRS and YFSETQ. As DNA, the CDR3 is TGCGCCAGCAGCTTCTCGGGCCCCCGGGACACTGAAGCTTTCTTT. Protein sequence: CASSFSGPRDTEAFF.

The CDR3 DNA reads as TGTGCCAGCCTCTCCACCTGGACACACCAAGAGACCCAGTACTTC. Protein: CASLSTWTHQETQYF. The chain employs TRBV6-5 and TRBJ2-5, with TRBD1 as a possible D gene (5 bases). V gave up 8 bases and J gave up 0 bases, with 16 bases separating them. This CDR3 spans 15 amino acids. Per germline, CDR1 MNHEY and CDR2 SVGAGI.

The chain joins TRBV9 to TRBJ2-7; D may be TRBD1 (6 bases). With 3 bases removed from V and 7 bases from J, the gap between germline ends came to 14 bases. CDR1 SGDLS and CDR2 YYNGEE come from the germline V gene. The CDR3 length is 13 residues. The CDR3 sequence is CASSAYTGREQYF. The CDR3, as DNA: TGTGCCAGCAGCGCCTATACAGGGCGAGAGCAGTACTTC.